Sequencing of this T cell receptor beta chain was carried out in a study of early T cells in non-severe SARS-CoV-2 infection (dated by TCRdb to about 2021). About the study as a whole: Bulk RNA from unsorted whole blood was used for TCR sequencing, so alpha and beta chains could not be paired. What the work shows at the level of the full study, not this receptor alone: VDJdb matching was skewed toward anti-spike CD8 responses, so virus-specific expansions were likely underestimated and private and CD4 specificities were missed.

This was a case-control study nested in a cohort of healthcare workers in London, UK, who had nasopharyngeal swab PCR tests and blood samples taken every week. Between 23 and 31 March 2020, the week of the UK lockdown, healthcare workers were enrolled and then followed up weekly for as long as 16 weeks. Receptor amplification or capture employed 5' RACE. The instrument given in TCRdb is NextSeq 500. In the TCR library protocol, unique molecular identifiers were attached to individual cDNA molecules to correct for PCR bias and sequencing error. Both TCR alpha and beta chains were sequenced, and tight co-correlation was observed between alpha and beta sequence abundances in each sample. Processing in the source paper ran as follows. Decombinator V4 was used to annotate the V gene, J gene and CDR3 of the TCR sequences. TCRs were defined as expanded if a significant change between any two time points was detected under a Poisson model with p below 0.0001. TCR abundances were normalised to the total number of TCRs sequenced in each sample and reported as counts per million. VDJdb, accessed 1 November 2021, was searched for CMV, EBV and SARS-CoV-2 annotated TCRs, with TCRs annotated for multiple antigens excluded. Using fastp trimming at Q25 and MiXCR clonotype assembly, TCRdb reanalyzed the public sequencing data and kept in-frame beta chains. All rows with the same CDR3 protein become a single entry with the most common DNA and genes. TCRdb, rather than the study authors, made the V and J calls. This sample is represented by about 26,000 distinct CDR3 sequences; 4% to 4.5% of them were singletons. Jointly, the top ten make up 6.2% of the sample.

This clonotype came up many times. What this receptor recognizes is not known. Within one base of it there is no much larger clone, and no base qualities were kept. The sample taken for sequencing was whole blood. The sequence derives from an adult who was a healthcare worker with PCR-confirmed SARS-CoV-2 infection or an uninfected control (not recorded which).

The nucleotides are TGTGCCAGTAAGGTAGGGCGGGAGGGCTACAATGAGCAGTTCTTC. Protein translation: CASKVGREGYNEQFF. The chain employs TRBV19 and TRBJ2-1; 9 junctional bases match TRBD2. Compared with germline, V lacks 7 bases and J lacks 3 bases; bases without a gene match: 7. Reading the germline V gene (reference sequence) gives CDR1 LNHDA and CDR2 SQIVND. Reading from cysteine to phenylalanine, the CDR3 counts 15 amino acids. The read is trimmed to its CDR3 DNA, 45 bases read in frame from base 1. This CDR3, with the reference TRBV19 and TRBJ2-1 proteins standing in past its ends, gives the full variable domain DGGITQSPKYLFRKEGQNVTLSCEQNLNHDAMYWYRQDPGQGLRLIYYSQIVNDFQKGDIAEGYSVSREKKESFPLTVTSAQKNPTAFYLCASKVGREGYNEQFFGPGTRLTVL.